These 13 T cell receptor beta chains were sequenced from one sample in a study of early T cells in non-severe SARS-CoV-2 infection. TCRdb reprocessed the 5' RACE reads with MiXCR, giving one entry per CDR3 protein. The repertoire holds around 80,000 distinct CDR3 sequences, with 12% as singletons. The material sequenced was whole blood. The source of these receptors is an adult who was a healthcare worker with PCR-confirmed SARS-CoV-2 infection or an uninfected control (not recorded which).

V and J are TRBV27 and TRBJ2-1; 10 bases are shared with TRBD2. The CDR3 covers 14 residues. V lost 5 bases to trimming and J lost 7 bases; unmatched junction nucleotides: 5. Germline V gene sequence: CDR1 MNHEY, CDR2 SMNVEV (reference sequence). The CDR3 spells CASSPSGRGNEQFF. CDR3 sequence (DNA): TGTGCCAGCAGTCCGAGCGGGAGGGGGAATGAGCAGTTCTTC.

This clonotype was seen more than once but under ten times. V and J are TRBV20-1 and TRBJ1-2; perhaps TRBD1 as D (5 bases). The CDR3 runs 13 residues. In germline, CDR1 is DFQATT, CDR2 SNEGSKA (reference sequence). V gave up 6 bases and J gave up 5 bases, with 16 bases separating them. CDR3 nucleotides: TGCAGTGCGGTTCGGGGCAGCCTTTATGGCTACACCTTC. It yields the protein CSAVRGSLYGYTF.

This chain connects TRBV5-8 to TRBJ2-1; the D call may be TRBD1 or TRBD2 (5 bases each). V dropped 0 bases and J dropped 10 bases, with 8 bases sitting between them. This CDR3 is 12 amino acids long. Per germline, CDR1 SGHTS and CDR2 YDEGEE. The CDR3 DNA reads TGTGCCAGCAGCTTGGGACAGCGGGAGCAGTTCTTC. It encodes CASSLGQREQFF.

This clonotype was picked up many times. The V gene is TRBV5-4, the J gene TRBJ2-3, with TRBD2 identical over 9 bases. J gave up 4 bases and V 4 bases, and 13 bases lay outside the gene matches. Germline CDR1 SGHNT, CDR2 YYREEE (reference sequence). The CDR3 has 17 residues. The CDR3 bases are TGTGCCAGCAGCGGGGGACTAGCTCAGGAGCTCGCAGATACGCAGTATTTT. Translated, it gives CASSGGLAQELADTQYF.

The chain combines TRBV7-9 with TRBJ2-5; D unresolved. In germline, CDR1 is SEHNR, CDR2 FQNEAQ (reference sequence). Trimming removed 5 bases from V and 5 bases from J, with 9 bases in between. The CDR3 loop spans 12 amino acids. The CDR3 region is CASSPAGETQYF. The CDR3 DNA is TGTGCCAGCAGCCCCGCTGGGGAGACCCAGTACTTC.

This clonotype was observed a few times. V usage is TRBV28 and J usage is TRBJ2-3; 7 positions agree with TRBD2. The germline V gene has CDR1 MDHEN and CDR2 SYDVKM. CDR3 length: 19 amino acids. Unmatched junction bases numbered 19, after V lost 5 bases and J lost 2 bases. The CDR3 bases are TGTGCCAGCAGTACTCTTCTTACTCCGGGACTACTAGACACAGATACGCAGTATTTT. This translates into CASSTLLTPGLLDTDTQYF.

This clonotype was detected ten times or more. The chain couples TRBV6-1 to TRBJ2-5; D uncertain. Deletions cut 0 bases from V and 1 base from J, with 15 bases between. The V gene's germline CDR1 is MNHNS and CDR2 SASEGT. This CDR3 comprises 17 residues. CDR3 nucleotide sequence: TGTGCCAGCAGTGAAGCGGATGGCAGATTAATCCAAGAGACCCAGTACTTC. Translating gives CASSEADGRLIQETQYF.

In this sample, this clonotype turned up many times. V gene TRBV20-1 combines with J gene TRBJ2-7, with 11 bases fitting TRBD2. Germline-derived CDR1 and CDR2 are DFQATT and SNEGSKA (reference sequence). The CDR3 is 14 residues long. V lost 5 bases to trimming and J lost 7 bases; unmatched junction nucleotides: 10. CDR3 in amino acids: CSAFPTSGEEEQYF. The CDR3, as DNA: TGCAGTGCTTTCCCGACTAGCGGGGAGGAAGAGCAGTACTTC.

This clonotype was detected many times. V and J are TRBV10-3 and TRBJ2-1, with D possibly matching TRBD2 (6 bases). Trimming took off 6 bases at V and 9 bases at J, with 9 bases between the two ends. Germline V gives CDR1 ENHRY, CDR2 SYGVKD. CDR3 length: 11 residues. The DNA of the CDR3 is TGTGCCATCAGCCAGGGAGGTGAGCAGTTCTTC. This encodes CAISQGGEQFF.

The chain is built from TRBV6-2 or TRBV6-3 and TRBJ2-7; TRBD2 aligns across 15 bases. The CDR3 contains 13 residues. V shed 10 bases, J shed 6 bases, and the junction held 4 bases outside the gene matches. Germline-derived CDR1 and CDR2 are MNHEY and SVGEGT. CDR3 loop: CATAGLAGGEQYF. The CDR3, as DNA: TGTGCCACCGCGGGACTAGCGGGGGGCGAGCAGTACTTC.

This clonotype was seen at least ten times. The V and J genes are TRBV7-9 and TRBJ1-2, with D unclear. CDR1 and CDR2 from the germline V gene are SEHNR and FQNEAQ (reference sequence). V lost 0 bases, J lost 2 bases, and 7 bases lay in between. CDR3 length: 14 amino acids. Here the CDR3 DNA reads TGTGCCAGCAGCTTAGCGCTCCAGAACTATGGCTACACCTTC. Translated, it gives CASSLALQNYGYTF.

This clonotype was picked up a small number of times. The chain uses TRBV7-9 and TRBJ2-5, with 14 bases lining up with TRBD2. Germline CDR1 SEHNR, CDR2 FQNEAQ (reference sequence). V trimming: 3 bases; J trimming: 7 bases; junction bases outside the gene matches: 4. The CDR3 extends over 15 amino acids. CDR3 nucleotides: TGTGCCAGCAGCTTGGGACTAGCGGGAGAAGGGACCCAGTACTTC. It translates to CASSLGLAGEGTQYF.

This clonotype occurred a few times. V usage is TRBV28 and J usage is TRBJ1-5; TRBD1 might be the D (6 bases). The germline V gene has CDR1 MDHEN and CDR2 SYDVKM. The CDR3 totals 15 residues. Trimming took off 6 bases at V and 0 bases at J, with 12 bases between the two ends. The CDR3 DNA follows: TGTGCCAGCAGCTCGACAGGTTCTAGCAATCAGCCCCAGCATTTT. Amino acid sequence: CASSSTGSSNQPQHF.